These 2 T cell receptor beta chains share one sample of origin, sequenced in a study of blood T cell repertoires in COVID-19. The protocol was immunoSEQ multiplex PCR, while the TCRdb copy is restricted to in-frame clones and leaves out a portion. Of around 450,000 clones listed, more than 85% are singletons. The specimen was peripheral blood. Receptors originate from a woman in her thirties with acute or convalescent COVID-19.

V is TRBV28 and J is TRBJ2-4; TRBD2 matches 7 bases. Germline loops: CDR1 MDHEN, CDR2 SYDVKM. With V trimmed by 5 bases and J by 2 bases, 6 bases remained unmatched. The CDR3 runs to 15 residues. Here the CDR3 reads CASSPPGGTKNIQYF. In nucleotides, the CDR3 is TGTGCCAGCAGTCCCCCCGGGGGGACCAAAAACATTCAGTACTTC.

The chain links TRBV6-5 to TRBJ2-5; 9 bases are shared with TRBD1. CDR1 MNHEY and CDR2 SVGAGI come from the germline V gene. This CDR3 is 15 amino acids long. The junction had 7 bases not matched to a gene; V was cut back by 4 bases and J by 4 bases. The CDR3 reads CASSFNRGRGETQYF. Written as DNA, the CDR3 is TGTGCCAGCAGTTTCAACAGGGGGCGCGGAGAGACCCAGTACTTC.